One T cell receptor (beta chain) is described in this entry. Its antigen is unknown. CDR3 size: 15 residues. Per germline, CDR1 MGHRA and CDR2 YSYEKL. Losses at the gene ends were 1 base for V and 7 bases for J; bases not matched to a gene: 6. This sample is part of a study of vaccination effects on CD4 cells after COVID-19. Study results and limitations: Healthy vaccinees' vaccine-induced clones included only 1 of 255 cross-reacting with common cold coronaviruses.

Clones were sequenced by immunoSEQ multiplex PCR, and TCRdb holds only the in-frame ones, with some missing. The sample carries tens of thousands of clones, roughly 81% recorded once. Isolation of CD4+ T cells took place after around 10 days of culture. Each participant was administered two doses of either the BNT162b2 or the mRNA-1273 vaccine. Neither prior SARS-CoV-2 infection nor positive nucleocapsid antibodies were present in the vaccine recipients. V gene TRBV4-1 combines with J gene TRBJ1-5, with TRBD1 matching over 8 bases. Sequencing was performed on CD4+ T cells from PBMCs cultured without peptide, taken after COVID-19 vaccination. The receptor was derived from a human donor who received a COVID-19 vaccine. This CDR3 is CASSQGQGFEQPQHF. CDR3 coding DNA: TGCGCCAGCAGCCAAGGACAGGGGTTTGAGCAGCCCCAGCATTTT.